The 2 T cell receptor beta chains in this list originate from one sample, sequenced in a study of CXCR3-negative and CXCR3-positive naive CD8 T cells. Whole-study findings and limits: For CXCR3-positive naive cells, TRB CDR3s were more hydrophobic than those of CXCR3-negative naive cells.

Antigen specificity for these receptors is unknown. 5' RACE with UMI labels generated the TRB cDNA libraries. Reanalyzing the 5' RACE reads, TCRdb keeps one entry per CDR3 protein, without DNA. The sample's table shows 5,300 or so distinct CDR3 sequences. Sequenced: naive CXCR3+ CD8+ T cells from blood. This sample's subset: CD45RO-CCR7+CD27+CD95- naive CD8+ T cells expressing CXCR3 (TNR3+). All receptors derive from a human donor in good health. Some clones in this sample may be carry-over from other donors' samples.

The CDR3 loop reads CASSYSTGGTEAFF. The V call is TRBV6-5, the J call TRBJ1-1; TCRdb names TRBD1, which stays unverified in the absence of DNA. From germline, CDR1 is MNHEY and CDR2 SVGAGI. This CDR3 has 14 amino acids.

V gene TRBV29-1 combines with J gene TRBJ2-7. CDR1 and CDR2 from the germline V gene are SQVTM and ANQGSEA. This CDR3 has 13 amino acids. Here the CDR3 reads CSAVFLNSYEQYF.